The TCR beta chain under discussion was sequenced for a study of early T cells in non-severe SARS-CoV-2 infection. As regards this clonotype: Its target is not known. This could be a read error, since a much larger clone is one nucleotide away.

V lost 5 bases to trimming and J lost 6 bases, with 19 bases between them. Germline CDR1 SGHNT, CDR2 YENEEA. CDR3 length: 16 residues. Study outcomes and limitations: VDJdb-based matching was biased toward anti-spike CD8 responses and missed private and CD4 specificities.

In the library, individual cDNA molecules carried attached unique molecular identifiers. TCRdb independently ran MiXCR on the 5' RACE reads; one entry per CDR3 protein. Here the sample spans tens of thousands of distinct CDR3 sequences, roughly 4% being singletons. The source of this sequence is an adult who was a healthcare worker with PCR-confirmed SARS-CoV-2 infection or an uninfected control (not recorded which). The J gene is TRBJ2-2, the V gene TRBV11-3; D is undetermined. Sequencing input: whole blood. In nucleotides, the CDR3 is TGTGCCAGCAGCGCCAGAAATTCGGTTGGGGCCGGGGAGCTGTTTTTT. This sequence encodes CASSARNSVGAGELFF.